A single sample gave rise to the 22 T cell receptor beta chains below, sequenced in a study of technical replicates of blood from four donors. Data came from immunoSEQ multiplex PCR; TCRdb stores just in-frame clones and leaves some out. The sample holds more than 80,000 clones; 90% to 96% are singletons and the top ten take 0.2% to 0.25%. Sequenced input: T cells isolated from PBMCs. Receptors originate from a human donor in good health.

The chain has TRBV4-1 and TRBJ2-5; D possibly corresponds to TRBD2 (5 bases). The J call is uncertain, as TRBJ2-7 better fits the DNA end. The CDR3 totals 16 residues. The V gene's germline CDR1 is MGHRA and CDR2 YSYEKL. The DNA of the CDR3 is TGCGCCAGCAGCCAAGGTTTGTCGGGGAACCCCTACGAGCAGTACTTC. It yields the protein CASSQGLSGNPYEQYF.

The V and J genes are TRBV5-6 and TRBJ2-5; perhaps TRBD1 as D (5 bases). This CDR3 has 13 amino acids. Germline CDR1 reads SGHDT; CDR2 reads YYEEEE. Between the trimmed V and J ends, which lost 5 bases and 1 base, there was a span of 9 bases. The CDR3, as DNA: TGTGCCAGCAGTAGAAGGGGCCAAGAGACCCAGTACTTC. Encoded protein: CASSRRGQETQYF.

This chain connects TRBV6-1 to TRBJ1-3; 7 positions agree with TRBD1. V was pared by 3 bases and J by 4 bases, with 9 bases of the junction left unmatched. Per germline, CDR1 MNHNS and CDR2 SASEGT. The CDR3 length is 16 residues. CDR3 amino acids: CASSDSVEGAGNTIYF. The CDR3 coding sequence is TGTGCCAGCAGTGATTCCGTTGAGGGGGCAGGAAACACCATATATTTT.

V gene TRBV28 combines with J gene TRBJ2-5; D may be TRBD2 (6 bases). This CDR3 contains 15 residues. The germline V gene has CDR1 MDHEN and CDR2 SYDVKM. V was clipped by 10 bases and J by 5 bases, with 23 bases between them. The CDR3 bases are TGTGCCACCAGGACTATCCCTGCCTGGGCCGAGACCCAGTACTTC. Translating it yields CATRTIPAWAETQYF. Complete variable domain (other parts from reference TRBV28 and TRBJ2-5): DVKVTQSSRYLVKRTGEKVFLECVQDMDHENMFWYRQDPGLGLRLIYFSYDVKMKEKGDIPEGYSVSREKKERFSLILESASTNQTSMYLCATRTIPAWAETQYFGPGTRLLVL.

The rearrangement uses TRBV6-5 and TRBJ2-7; 9 nucleotides agree with TRBD1. The germline V gene encodes CDR1 MNHEY and CDR2 SVGAGI. The CDR3 loop spans 16 amino acids. V lost 0 bases and J lost 0; bases outside the gene matches: 3. CDR3 sequence: CASSYSGQGNSYEQYF. CDR3 nucleotides: TGTGCCAGCAGTTACTCCGGACAGGGGAACTCCTACGAGCAGTACTTC.

Comments on this clone: A read error may produce the germline difference seen at one junction end. The rearrangement joins TRBV7-7 to TRBJ2-3; 7 nucleotides align to TRBD1. The CDR3 runs to 16 residues. In germline, CDR1 is SSHAT, CDR2 FNYEAQ (reference sequence). CDR3 amino acids: CASSPWTGEGTDTQYF. CDR3 in DNA: TGTGCTAGCAGCCCGTGGACAGGAGAGGGCACAGATACGCAGTATTTT.

This sequence joins TRBV6-5 and TRBJ1-6, with TRBD1 matching 7 bases. From germline, CDR1 is MNHEY and CDR2 SVGAGI. Losses at the gene ends were 0 bases for V and 6 bases for J; bases not matched to a gene: 5. The CDR3 extends over 16 amino acids. The CDR3 loop reads CASSYSRGRFNSPLHF. CDR3 nucleotide sequence: TGTGCCAGCAGTTACTCAAGGGGGCGTTTTAATTCACCCCTCCACTTT.

This chain links TRBV19 with TRBJ1-5; D is possibly TRBD1 (5 bases). CDR1 LNHDA and CDR2 SQIVND come from the germline V gene (reference sequence). The CDR3 has 14 amino acids. The germline V and J ends were trimmed by 7 bases and 5 bases, with 15 bases remaining between them. The CDR3 loop is CASTSVGHDQPQHF. As DNA, the CDR3 is TGTGCCAGTACCTCCGTAGGACACGATCAGCCCCAGCATTTT.

The V and J genes are TRBV6-6 and TRBJ2-1; 9 bases are shared with TRBD1. CDR1 and CDR2 (germline): MNHNY, SVGAGI (reference sequence). The J segment lost 5 bases and the V segment lost 7 bases, leaving 6 bases of the junction unmatched. This CDR3 is 14 amino acids long. The CDR3 region is CASTGQGRHNEQFF. CDR3 nucleotides: TGTGCCAGCACCGGACAGGGGCGACACAATGAGCAGTTCTTC.

The rearrangement joins TRBV5-1 to TRBJ1-2, with 7 bases that match TRBD1. Germline V gives CDR1 SGHRS, CDR2 YFSETQ. The CDR3 runs 15 residues. V was pared by 4 bases and J by 2 bases, with 8 bases of the junction left unmatched. The CDR3 DNA sequence: TGCGCCAGCAGCCCGCCCGGACAGGCAAACTATGGCTACACCTTC. Encoded protein: CASSPPGQANYGYTF. The full variable domain, completed using reference TRBV5-1 and TRBJ1-2, is KAGVTQTPRYLIKTRGQQVTLSCSPISGHRSVSWYQQTPGQGLQFLFEYFSETQRNKGNFPGRFSGRQFSNSRSEMNVSTLELGDSALYLCASSPPGQANYGYTFGSGTRLTVV.

The chain couples TRBV10-3 to TRBJ1-1; TRBD1 is a possible D gene (6 bases). V was trimmed by 0 bases and J by 4 bases, leaving 12 bases between them. This CDR3 is 15 amino acids long. The germline V gene encodes CDR1 ENHRY and CDR2 SYGVKD. For the CDR3, the DNA is TGTGCCATCAGTGAGTCAAACAGGGAGGGCACTGAAGCTTTCTTT. It codes for CAISESNREGTEAFF.

This clone was seen only once. V gene TRBV7-2 combines with J gene TRBJ2-3, with no clear D. CDR3 size: 16 residues. Germline CDR1 SGHTA, CDR2 FQGNSA. V shed 5 bases and J shed 2 bases, with 17 bases lying between them. The CDR3 reads CASSRLNPALTDTQYF. The CDR3 DNA is TGTGCCAGCAGCCGACTGAACCCCGCCCTCACAGATACGCAGTATTTT.

Note on this clone: Other nucleotide sequences from this sample produce the same CDR3. The rearrangement links TRBV5-1 to TRBJ2-4, with D tentatively TRBD1 (7 bases). CDR1 is SGHRS, CDR2 YFSETQ, per germline. CDR3 length equals 15 residues. V was clipped by 3 bases and J by 4 bases, with 14 bases between them. Written as DNA, the CDR3 is TGCGCCAGCAGCTCGGGCCCAGGGGGGAAAAACATTCAGTACTTC. As protein: CASSSGPGGKNIQYF.

The rearrangement links TRBV30 to TRBJ1-3; D is undetermined. V was shortened by 2 bases and J by 1 base, with 18 bases between the two germline ends. Per the germline V gene, CDR1 is GTSNPN and CDR2 is SVGIG (reference sequence). This CDR3 has 17 residues. This chain's CDR3 is CAWSKTPERGSGNTIYF. DNA for the CDR3: TGTGCCTGGAGTAAAACCCCCGAGCGAGGGTCTGGAAACACCATATATTTT.

The genes are TRBV9 and TRBJ1-1, with a weak D call TRBD1 (6 bases). Per germline, CDR1 SGDLS and CDR2 YYNGEE. The V and J ends lost 0 bases and 11 bases respectively, with 11 bases between them. The CDR3 consists of 12 residues. CDR3 in DNA: TGTGCCAGCAGCGTAGTAGGGGGTGGTGCTTTCTTT. It is translated as CASSVVGGGAFF. The full variable domain, in which reference TRBV9 and TRBJ1-1 provide the parts outside the CDR3, is DSGVTQTPKHLITATGQRVTLRCSPRSGDLSVYWYQQSLDQGLQFLIQYYNGEERAKGNILERFSAQQFPDLHSELNLSSLELGDSALYFCASSVVGGGAFFGQGTRLTVV.

The V and J genes are TRBV9 and TRBJ1-3, with unresolved D. Germline CDR1 SGDLS, CDR2 YYNGEE. V lost 3 bases to trimming and J lost 0 bases, with 7 bases between them. This CDR3 has 14 amino acids. CDR3 DNA: TGTGCCAGCAGCGCTGAGGACTCTGGAAACACCATATATTTT. As protein: CASSAEDSGNTIYF.

The chain carries TRBV5-4 and TRBJ2-7; TRBD2 is a possible D gene (7 bases). CDR3 size: 14 residues. Germline V gene lookup returns CDR1 SGHNT and CDR2 YYREEE (reference sequence). Trimming stripped 7 bases from V and 4 bases from J, with 18 bases between. DNA of the CDR3: TGTGCCAGCCGGGGAGGGGGAGGTGCGTACGAGCAGTACTTC. Its protein is CASRGGGGAYEQYF.

The rearrangement uses TRBV9 and TRBJ1-1, with D possibly TRBD1 on 6 matching bases. CDR1 SGDLS and CDR2 YYNGEE come from the germline V gene. Trimming stripped 3 bases from V and 0 bases from J, with 12 bases between. The CDR3 length is 15 residues. The CDR3 loop reads CASSAGGGMNTEAFF. The DNA of the CDR3 is TGTGCCAGCAGCGCGGGGGGGGGCATGAACACTGAAGCTTTCTTT.

The chain carries TRBV5-6 and TRBJ2-7, with TRBD1 identical over 8 bases. V was clipped by 4 bases and J by 4 bases; unmatched bases: 7. Germline CDR1 is SGHDT and CDR2 is YYEEEE. The CDR3 sequence is 14 residues long. The CDR3 region is CASSPDRDTYEQYF. The CDR3 DNA reads TGTGCCAGCAGCCCGGACAGGGATACATACGAGCAGTACTTC.

The V and J genes are TRBV5-4 and TRBJ1-1; 7 nucleotides agree with TRBD1. V shed 4 bases and J 0 bases; nucleotides not matched to a gene: 6. Germline-derived CDR1 and CDR2 are SGHNT and YYREEE (reference sequence). This CDR3 comprises 15 residues. CDR3 region: CASSQAQGLNTEAFF. As DNA, the CDR3 is TGTGCCAGCAGCCAAGCACAGGGGCTGAACACTGAAGCTTTCTTT.

This rearrangement joins TRBV11-2 to TRBJ1-1, with 8 nucleotides matching TRBD1. V gave up 0 bases and J gave up 3 bases; unmatched junction bases: 15. Germline V gives CDR1 SGHAT, CDR2 FQNNGV. This CDR3 region has 19 residues. The CDR3 DNA sequence: TGTGCCAGCAGCTTAGACCGATGGGACAGGCCTTTAGGACACACTGAAGCTTTCTTT. Its translation is CASSLDRWDRPLGHTEAFF.

This chain joins TRBV19 and TRBJ1-4, with 7 bases identical to TRBD1. This CDR3 contains 15 residues. Germline V gene lookup returns CDR1 LNHDA and CDR2 SQIVND (reference sequence). Trimming removed 5 bases from V and 0 bases from J; junction bases left unmatched: 3. Written as DNA, the CDR3 is TGTGCCAGTAGTGTGGGACAGACAACTAATGAAAAACTGTTTTTT. It codes for CASSVGQTTNEKLFF.